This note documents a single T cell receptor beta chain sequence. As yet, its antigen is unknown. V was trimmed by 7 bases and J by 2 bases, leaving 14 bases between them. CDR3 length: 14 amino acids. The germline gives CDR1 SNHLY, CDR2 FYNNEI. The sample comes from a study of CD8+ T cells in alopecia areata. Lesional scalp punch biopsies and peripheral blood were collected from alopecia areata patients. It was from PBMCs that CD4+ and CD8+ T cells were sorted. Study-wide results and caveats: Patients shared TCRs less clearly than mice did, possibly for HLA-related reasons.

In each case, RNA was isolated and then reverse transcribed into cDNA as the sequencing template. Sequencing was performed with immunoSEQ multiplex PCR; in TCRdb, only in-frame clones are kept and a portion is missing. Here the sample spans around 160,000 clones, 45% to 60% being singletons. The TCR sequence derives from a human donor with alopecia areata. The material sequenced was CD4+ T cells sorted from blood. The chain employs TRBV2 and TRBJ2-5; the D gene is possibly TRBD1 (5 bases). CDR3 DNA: TGTGCCAGCAACCAACAGGACCTTCAAGAGACCCAGTACTTC. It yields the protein CASNQQDLQETQYF.